The 9 T cell receptor beta chains below were found in one sample sequenced in a study of blood T cell repertoires in COVID-19. Clones were sequenced by immunoSEQ multiplex PCR, and TCRdb holds only the in-frame ones, with some missing. The sample consists of around 350,000 clones, around nine tenths of them appearing once. The sequenced sample was peripheral blood. The receptors shown here come from a human donor in a cohort sampled during active COVID-19.

The genes are TRBV11-3 and TRBJ1-1; no clear D gene. There are 14 residues in the CDR3. The V and J ends lost 1 base and 10 bases respectively, with 16 bases between them. Per the germline V gene, CDR1 is SGHNT and CDR2 is YENEEA. The CDR3 DNA sequence: TGTGCCAGCAGCTTAGGGGTGGGCTCTGTAGGAGCTTTCTTT. Translated, it gives CASSLGVGSVGAFF.

This clone has only one observation. The rearrangement joins TRBV4-2 to TRBJ2-5; TRBD2 matches at 7 bases. The CDR3 length is 22 residues. V gave up 0 bases and J gave up 2 bases; unmatched junction bases: 24. Per the germline V gene, CDR1 is LGHNA and CDR2 is YNFKEQ. In DNA form, the CDR3 reads TGTGCCAGCAGCCAAGATACACCCCCCCCAACATACGAGGCGGGGGATCAAGAGACCCAGTACTTC. This sequence encodes CASSQDTPPPTYEAGDQETQYF.

This clone was found once. The J gene is TRBJ2-7, the V gene TRBV7-8; 7 positions agree with TRBD2. Germline-derived CDR1 and CDR2 are SGHVS and FQNEAQ. The V segment lost 5 bases and the J segment 5 bases; nucleotides outside the gene matches: 9. The CDR3 length is 14 residues. The CDR3 DNA reads as TGTGCCAGCAGCGCAGCGGGGAAGTGGAACGAGCAGTACTTC. This encodes CASSAAGKWNEQYF.

V usage is TRBV19 and J usage is TRBJ1-1; perhaps TRBD1 as D (5 bases). This CDR3 has 14 amino acids. Trimming removed 4 bases at V and 1 base at J, with 10 bases between. The germline CDR1 and CDR2 sequences are LNHDA and SQIVND (reference sequence). The DNA for the CDR3 is TGTGCCAGTAGTAATAGGGGTTCGAACACTGAAGCTTTCTTT. Amino acid sequence: CASSNRGSNTEAFF.

The chain employs TRBV20-1 and TRBJ2-3; no clear D gene. Trimming took 5 bases from V and 7 from J, leaving 10 bases between them. Per the germline V gene, CDR1 is DFQATT and CDR2 is SNEGSKA (reference sequence). The CDR3 is 11 residues long. The CDR3 spells CSAQHSNTQYF. The CDR3 DNA follows: TGCAGTGCTCAACACAGCAATACGCAGTATTTT.

The CDR3 spells CASSLKRSTDTQYF. The CDR3 region has the DNA TGTGCCAGCAGCCTTAAGCGGAGCACAGATACGCAGTATTTT. The chain combines TRBV14 with TRBJ2-3; D is possibly TRBD2 (5 bases). The germline V and J ends were trimmed by 4 bases and 0 bases, with 8 bases remaining between them. The CDR3 is 14 residues long. CDR1 SGHDN and CDR2 FVKESK come from the germline V gene.

The chain is built from TRBV10-3 and TRBJ1-1; D is possibly TRBD1 (5 bases). This CDR3 contains 13 residues. V shed 6 bases and J shed 7 bases, with 15 bases lying between them. Germline V gene sequence: CDR1 ENHRY, CDR2 SYGVKD. The DNA for the CDR3 is TGTGCCATCAGGGGGGGACCCGGACGTGAAGCTTTCTTT. Translated: CAIRGGPGREAFF.

The V call is TRBV5-1, the J call TRBJ1-1, with a weak D call TRBD1 (5 bases). CDR1 SGHRS and CDR2 YFSETQ come from the germline V gene. This CDR3 is built from 14 residues. The germline V and J ends were trimmed by 1 base and 5 bases, with 12 bases remaining between them. The CDR3 region has the DNA TGCGCCAGCAGCTTGTCCCAGGGTTGGACTGAAGCTTTCTTT. Protein product: CASSLSQGWTEAFF.

The V gene is TRBV4-1, the J gene TRBJ1-1; D call uncertain. Trimming cost V 1 base and J 3 bases, with 6 bases left between them. Germline CDR1 MGHRA, CDR2 YSYEKL. The CDR3 is 13 amino acids. The CDR3 here is CASSQGGYTEAFF. CDR3 bases: TGCGCCAGCAGCCAAGGAGGGTACACTGAAGCTTTCTTT.